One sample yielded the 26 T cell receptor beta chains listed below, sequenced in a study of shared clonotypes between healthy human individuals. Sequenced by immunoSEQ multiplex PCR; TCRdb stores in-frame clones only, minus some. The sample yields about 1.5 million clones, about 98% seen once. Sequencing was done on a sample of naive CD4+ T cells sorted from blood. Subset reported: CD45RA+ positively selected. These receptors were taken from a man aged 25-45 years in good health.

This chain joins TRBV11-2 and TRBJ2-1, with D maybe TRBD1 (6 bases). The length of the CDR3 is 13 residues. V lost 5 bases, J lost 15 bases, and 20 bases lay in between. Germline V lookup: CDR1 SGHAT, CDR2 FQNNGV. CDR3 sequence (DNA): TGTGCCAGCAGCCCAATAAGACAGGCGACGTGGTTCTTC. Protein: CASSPIRQATWFF.

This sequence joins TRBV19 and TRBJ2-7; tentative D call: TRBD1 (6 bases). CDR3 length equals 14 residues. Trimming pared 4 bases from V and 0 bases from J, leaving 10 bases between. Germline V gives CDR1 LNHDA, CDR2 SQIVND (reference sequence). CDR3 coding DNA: TGTGCCAGTAGTACCGGGGACAACTCCTACGAGCAGTACTTC. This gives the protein CASSTGDNSYEQYF.

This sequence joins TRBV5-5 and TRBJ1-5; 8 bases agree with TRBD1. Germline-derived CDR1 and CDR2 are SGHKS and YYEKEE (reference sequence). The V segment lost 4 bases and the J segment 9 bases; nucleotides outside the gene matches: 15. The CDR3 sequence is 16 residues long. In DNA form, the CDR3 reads TGTGCCAGCAGCCATTCCCAAGGGACAGGAACTTTGCCCCAGCATTTT. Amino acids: CASSHSQGTGTLPQHF.

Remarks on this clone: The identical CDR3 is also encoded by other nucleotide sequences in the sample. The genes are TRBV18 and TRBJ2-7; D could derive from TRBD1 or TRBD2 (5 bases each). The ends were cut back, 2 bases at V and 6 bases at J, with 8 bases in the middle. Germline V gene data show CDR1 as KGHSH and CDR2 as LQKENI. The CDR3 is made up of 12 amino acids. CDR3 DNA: TGTGCCAGCTCACCAGAGGGGAGCGAGCAGTACTTC. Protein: CASSPEGSEQYF.

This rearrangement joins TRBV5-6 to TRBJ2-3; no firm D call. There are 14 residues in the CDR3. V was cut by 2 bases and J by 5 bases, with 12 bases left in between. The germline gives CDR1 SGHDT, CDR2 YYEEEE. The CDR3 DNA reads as TGTGCCAGCAGCTTCCCTCTTCGGATAGATACGCAGTATTTT. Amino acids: CASSFPLRIDTQYF. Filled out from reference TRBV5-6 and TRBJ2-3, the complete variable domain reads DAGVTQSPTHLIKTRGQQVTLRCSPKSGHDTVSWYQQALGQGPQFIFQYYEEEERQRGNFPDRFSGHQFPNYSSELNVNALLLGDSALYLCASSFPLRIDTQYFGPGTRLTVL.

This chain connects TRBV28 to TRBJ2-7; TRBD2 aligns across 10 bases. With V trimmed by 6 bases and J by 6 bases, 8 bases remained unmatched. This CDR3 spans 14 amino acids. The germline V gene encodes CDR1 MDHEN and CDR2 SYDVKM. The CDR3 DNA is TGTGCCAGCAGCGGCAGACTAGCGGGCCTCGAGCAGTACTTC. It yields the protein CASSGRLAGLEQYF.

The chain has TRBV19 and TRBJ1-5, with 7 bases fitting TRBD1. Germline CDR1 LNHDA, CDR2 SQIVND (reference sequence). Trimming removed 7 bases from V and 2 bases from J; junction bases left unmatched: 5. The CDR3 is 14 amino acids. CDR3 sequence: CASTRDSRNQPQHF. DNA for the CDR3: TGTGCCAGTACCCGGGACAGCCGCAATCAGCCCCAGCATTTT.

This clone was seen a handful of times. The CDR3, as DNA: TGTGCCAGCAGCTTGTTAGGGGCGCGTCAGCCCCAGCATTTT. It codes for CASSLLGARQPQHF. The V gene is TRBV7-9, the J gene TRBJ1-5; weak D call: TRBD1 (5 bases). Germline V gives CDR1 SEHNR, CDR2 FQNEAQ (reference sequence). The CDR3 covers 14 residues. The V and J ends lost 3 bases and 6 bases respectively, with 12 bases between them.

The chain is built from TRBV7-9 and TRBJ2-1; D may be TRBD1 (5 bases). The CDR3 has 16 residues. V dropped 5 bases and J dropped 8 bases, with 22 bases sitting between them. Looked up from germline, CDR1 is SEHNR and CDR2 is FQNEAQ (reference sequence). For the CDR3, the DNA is TGTGCCAGCAGCGCACCCCAGGGTGGTCTATTCGATGAGCAGTTCTTC. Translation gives CASSAPQGGLFDEQFF. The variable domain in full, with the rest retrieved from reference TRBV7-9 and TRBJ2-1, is DTGVSQNPRHKITKRGQNVTFRCDPISEHNRLYWYRQTLGQGPEFLTYFQNEAQLEKSRLLSDRFSAERPKGSFSTLEIQRTEQGDSAMYLCASSAPQGGLFDEQFFGPGTRLTVL.

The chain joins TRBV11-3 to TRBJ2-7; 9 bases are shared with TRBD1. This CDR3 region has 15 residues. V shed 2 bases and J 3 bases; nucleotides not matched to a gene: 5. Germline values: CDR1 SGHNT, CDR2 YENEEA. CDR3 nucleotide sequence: TGTGCCAGCAGCTTAAACCCGGGACAGGGCTACGAGCAGTACTTC. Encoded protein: CASSLNPGQGYEQYF.

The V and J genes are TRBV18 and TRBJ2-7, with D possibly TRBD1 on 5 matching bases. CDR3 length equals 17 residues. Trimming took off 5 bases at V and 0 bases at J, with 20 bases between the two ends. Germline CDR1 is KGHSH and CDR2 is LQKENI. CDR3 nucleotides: TGTGCCAGCTCATCGCCAATACTAACAGGTCTCTCCTACGAGCAGTACTTC. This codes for CASSSPILTGLSYEQYF.

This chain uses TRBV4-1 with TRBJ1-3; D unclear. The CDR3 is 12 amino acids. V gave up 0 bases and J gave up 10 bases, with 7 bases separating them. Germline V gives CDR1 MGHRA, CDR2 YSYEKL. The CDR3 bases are TGCGCCAGCAGCCAAGATATCAGGACCATATATTTT. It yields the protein CASSQDIRTIYF.

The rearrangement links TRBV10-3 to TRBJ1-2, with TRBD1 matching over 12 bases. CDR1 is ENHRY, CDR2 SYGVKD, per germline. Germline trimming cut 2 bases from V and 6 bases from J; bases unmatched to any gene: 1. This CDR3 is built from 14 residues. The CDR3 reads CAISEGTGGHGYTF. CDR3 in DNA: TGTGCCATCAGTGAGGGGACAGGGGGCCATGGCTACACCTTC.

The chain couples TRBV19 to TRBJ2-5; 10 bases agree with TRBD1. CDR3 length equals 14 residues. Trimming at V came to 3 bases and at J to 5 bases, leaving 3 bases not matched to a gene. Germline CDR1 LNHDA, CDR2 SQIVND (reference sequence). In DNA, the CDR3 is TGTGCCAGTAGTATTAGGGGACAGGGGGAGACCCAGTACTTC. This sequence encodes CASSIRGQGETQYF.

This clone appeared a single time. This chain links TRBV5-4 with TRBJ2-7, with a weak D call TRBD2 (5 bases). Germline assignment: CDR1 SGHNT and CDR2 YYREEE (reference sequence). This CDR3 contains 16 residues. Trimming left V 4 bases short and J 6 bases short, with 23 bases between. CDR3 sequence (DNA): TGTGCCAGCAGCCCGAGCCGGTTTGCGGGCGGCGGCGAGCAGTACTTC. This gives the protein CASSPSRFAGGGEQYF. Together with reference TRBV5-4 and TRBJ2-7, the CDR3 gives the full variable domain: ETGVTQSPTHLIKTRGQQVTLRCSSQSGHNTVSWYQQALGQGPQFIFQYYREEENGRGNFPPRFSGLQFPNYSSELNVNALELDDSALYLCASSPSRFAGGGEQYFGPGTRLTVT.

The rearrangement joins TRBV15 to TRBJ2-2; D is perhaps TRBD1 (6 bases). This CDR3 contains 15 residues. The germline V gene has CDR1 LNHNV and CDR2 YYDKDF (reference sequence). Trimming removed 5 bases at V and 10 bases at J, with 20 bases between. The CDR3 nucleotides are TGTGCCACCAGCTCAGGGGCTAGAGCTCGTGAGGAGCTGTTTTTT. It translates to CATSSGARAREELFF. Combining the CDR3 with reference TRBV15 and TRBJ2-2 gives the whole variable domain DAMVIQNPRYQVTQFGKPVTLSCSQTLNHNVMYWYQQKSSQAPKLLFHYYDKDFNNEADTPDNFQSRRPNTSFCFLDIRSPGLGDTAMYLCATSSGARAREELFFGEGSRLTVL.

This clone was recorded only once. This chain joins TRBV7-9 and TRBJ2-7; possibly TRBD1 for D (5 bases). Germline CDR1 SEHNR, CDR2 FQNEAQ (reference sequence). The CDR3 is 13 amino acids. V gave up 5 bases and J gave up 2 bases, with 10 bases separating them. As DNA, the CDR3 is TGTGCCAGCAGCATAGACAGTACCTACGAGCAGTACTTC. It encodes CASSIDSTYEQYF.

The CDR3 region is CASFNVGQGLSEQFF. DNA for the CDR3: TGTGCCAGTTTTAACGTAGGACAGGGGTTAAGTGAGCAGTTCTTC. The genes are TRBV28 and TRBJ2-1, with 9 bases that match TRBD1. Germline V gene sequence: CDR1 MDHEN, CDR2 SYDVKM. This CDR3 region has 15 residues. J gave up 9 bases and V 9 bases, and 15 bases lay outside the gene matches.

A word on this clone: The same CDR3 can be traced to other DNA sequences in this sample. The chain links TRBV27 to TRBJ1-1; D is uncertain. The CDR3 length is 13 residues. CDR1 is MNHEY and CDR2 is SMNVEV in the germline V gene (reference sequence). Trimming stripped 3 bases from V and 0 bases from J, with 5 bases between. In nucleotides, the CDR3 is TGTGCCAGCAGTTTCAGAGTGAACACTGAAGCTTTCTTT. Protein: CASSFRVNTEAFF.

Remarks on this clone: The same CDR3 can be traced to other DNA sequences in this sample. The CDR3 bases are TGTGCCAGCAGCCCACAGGGGAGCTCCTACGAGCAGTACTTC. Its translation is CASSPQGSSYEQYF. The chain combines TRBV9 with TRBJ2-7, with 7 bases lining up with TRBD1. CDR3 length: 14 residues. Germline lookup yields CDR1 SGDLS and CDR2 YYNGEE. After removal of 4 bases from V and 0 bases from J, the junction contained 4 bases not matched to a gene.

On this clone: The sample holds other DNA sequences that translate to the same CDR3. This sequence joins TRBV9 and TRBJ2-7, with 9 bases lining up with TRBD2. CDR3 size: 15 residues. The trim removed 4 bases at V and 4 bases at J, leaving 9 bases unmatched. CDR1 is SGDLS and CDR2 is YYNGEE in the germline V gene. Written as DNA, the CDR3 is TGTGCCAGCAGCCCCCGCTCTAGCGGGACTTACGAGCAGTACTTC. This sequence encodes CASSPRSSGTYEQYF.

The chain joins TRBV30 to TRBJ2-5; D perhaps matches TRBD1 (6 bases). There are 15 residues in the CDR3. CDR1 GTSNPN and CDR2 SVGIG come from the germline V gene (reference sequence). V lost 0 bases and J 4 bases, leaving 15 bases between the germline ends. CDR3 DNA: TGTGCCTGGAGTGTTTGGGCAGGGGTATTAGAGACCCAGTACTTC. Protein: CAWSVWAGVLETQYF.

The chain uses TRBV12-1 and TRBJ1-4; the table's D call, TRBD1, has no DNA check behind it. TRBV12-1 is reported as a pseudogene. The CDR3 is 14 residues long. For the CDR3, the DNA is TGTGCCAGCAGCCTCACAGAGAGTAATGAAAAACTGTTTTTT. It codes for CASSLTESNEKLFF.

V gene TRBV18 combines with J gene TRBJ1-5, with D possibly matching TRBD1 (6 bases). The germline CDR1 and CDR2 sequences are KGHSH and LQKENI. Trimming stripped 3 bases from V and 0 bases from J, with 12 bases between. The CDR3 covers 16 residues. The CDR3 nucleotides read TGTGCCAGCTCACCTAGGGAGGGGGTTAGCAATCAGCCCCAGCATTTT. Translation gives CASSPREGVSNQPQHF.

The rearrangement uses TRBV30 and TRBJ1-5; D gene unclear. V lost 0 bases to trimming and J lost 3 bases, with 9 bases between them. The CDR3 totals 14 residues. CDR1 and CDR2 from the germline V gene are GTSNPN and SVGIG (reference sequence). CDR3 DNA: TGTGCCTGGAGTGTAGGCCTGAACAATCAGCCCCAGCATTTT. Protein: CAWSVGLNNQPQHF.

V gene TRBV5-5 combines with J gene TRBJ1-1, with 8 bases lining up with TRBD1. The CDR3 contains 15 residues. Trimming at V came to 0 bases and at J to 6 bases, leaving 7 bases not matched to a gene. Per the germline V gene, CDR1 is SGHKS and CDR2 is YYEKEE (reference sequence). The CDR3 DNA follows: TGTGCCAGCAGCTTGGTTCTCCAGGGGGCTTCTGAAGCTTTCTTT. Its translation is CASSLVLQGASEAFF.